What follows are 11 T cell receptor beta chains derived from one specimen sequenced in a study of T cells after yellow fever vaccination. TCRdb called the 5' RACE reads again in MiXCR, with one record for every CDR3 protein. The profile shows approximately 120,000 distinct CDR3 sequences, around 15% of them singletons. The sequencing here drew on CD8+ T cells sorted from PBMCs, taken 5 days after the yellow fever booster vaccination. The receptor set was obtained from a man aged 18 to 29 who received the YFV17D yellow fever vaccine.

This clonotype has a handful of counts. The chain joins TRBV4-1 to TRBJ2-7; D perhaps matches TRBD1 (5 bases). V was cut by 4 bases and J by 3 bases, with 10 bases left in between. The germline V gene has CDR1 MGHRA and CDR2 YSYEKL. The CDR3 spans 13 residues. The CDR3 sequence: CASSPQRGYEQYV. The CDR3 coding sequence is TGCGCCAGCAGCCCGCAAAGGGGCTACGAGCAGTACGTC.

The genes are TRBV4-3 and TRBJ2-6, with 9 bases lining up with TRBD2. V lost 3 bases, J lost 0 bases, and 6 bases stayed unmatched. Germline CDR1 and CDR2: LGHNA and YSLEER. The CDR3 loop spans 18 amino acids. Here the CDR3 reads CASSHSGGLGSGANVLTF. The DNA for the CDR3 is TGCGCCAGCAGCCATAGCGGGGGTCTAGGCTCTGGGGCCAACGTCCTGACTTTC.

V gene TRBV29-1 combines with J gene TRBJ2-5, with D unresolved. Germline V gives CDR1 SQVTM, CDR2 ANQGSEA. The CDR3 is made up of 14 amino acids. V lost 0 bases and J lost 2, with 10 bases in between. CDR3 protein: CSVEDRRLQETQYF. In DNA, the CDR3 is TGCAGCGTTGAAGATCGGCGGTTGCAAGAGACCCAGTACTTC.

The V call is TRBV14, the J call TRBJ2-1; a weak D match, TRBD1 (6 bases). V was trimmed by 4 bases and J by 3 bases, leaving 16 bases between them. Looked up from germline, CDR1 is SGHDN and CDR2 is FVKESK. This CDR3 is 16 amino acids long. In nucleotides, the CDR3 is TGTGCCAGCAGCCCCTCGGACAGCCAGTTCTACAATGAGCAGTTCTTC. Translation: CASSPSDSQFYNEQFF. The variable domain in full, completed from reference TRBV14 and TRBJ2-1, reads EAGVTQFPSHSVIEKGQTVTLRCDPISGHDNLYWYRRVMGKEIKFLLHFVKESKQDESGMPNNRFLAERTGGTYSTLKVQPAELEDSGVYFCASSPSDSQFYNEQFFGPGTRLTVL.

The sample holds a few counts of this clonotype. This sequence joins TRBV7-6 and TRBJ2-7; 11 nucleotides line up with TRBD2. Germline V lookup: CDR1 SGHVS, CDR2 FNYEAQ. V lost 3 bases, J lost 5 bases, and 9 bases stayed unmatched. The CDR3 contains 16 residues. The CDR3 here is CASSLGWGTSGDEQYF. CDR3 bases: TGTGCCAGCAGCTTGGGATGGGGGACTAGCGGCGACGAGCAGTACTTC. Looking up the rest from reference TRBV7-6 and TRBJ2-7 gives the full variable domain: GAGVSQSPRYKVTKRGQDVALRCDPISGHVSLYWYRQALGQGPEFLTYFNYEAQQDKSGLPNDRFSAERPEGSISTLTIQRTEQRDSAMYRCASSLGWGTSGDEQYFGPGTRLTVT.

The V gene is TRBV2, the J gene TRBJ2-3; possibly TRBD2 for D (6 bases). V was shortened by 2 bases and J by 1 base, with 10 bases between the two germline ends. Per germline, CDR1 SNHLY and CDR2 FYNNEI. CDR3 length equals 15 residues. CDR3 nucleotides: TGTGCCAGCAGTGAAAGGGACTTTGGCACAGATACGCAGTATTTT. Its protein is CASSERDFGTDTQYF.

The gene calls are TRBV11-2 and TRBJ2-4; perhaps TRBD2 as D (5 bases). Germline V gives CDR1 SGHAT, CDR2 FQNNGV. Trimming stripped 5 bases from V and 8 bases from J, with 19 bases between. This CDR3 is built from 15 residues. CDR3 sequence reads: CASSPRPVVRDIQYF. The CDR3 DNA follows: TGTGCCAGCAGCCCCCGCCCTGTTGTGAGGGACATTCAGTACTTC.

This clonotype occurred a few times. For the CDR3, the DNA is TGTGCCAGCAGCCCCGGGACAAAGTACCAAGAGACCCAGTACTTC. It yields the protein CASSPGTKYQETQYF. The rearrangement links TRBV6-2 or TRBV6-3 to TRBJ2-5; D perhaps matches TRBD1 (6 bases). The germline V gene encodes CDR1 MNHEY and CDR2 SVGEGT. The CDR3 covers 15 residues. V lost 6 bases, J lost 0 bases, and 14 bases lay in between.

CDR3 protein: CASSLSGGEIPDTQYF. DNA of the CDR3: TGCGCCAGCAGCCTAAGCGGGGGGGAGATACCAGATACGCAGTATTTT. This chain connects TRBV5-1 to TRBJ2-3; TRBD2 agrees at 10 bases. The CDR3 totals 16 residues. Germline values: CDR1 SGHRS, CDR2 YFSETQ. V dropped 4 bases and J dropped 4; count of bases not matched to a gene: 9.

This clonotype was seen more than once but under ten times. The V call is TRBV19, the J call TRBJ2-1; the D call may be TRBD1 or TRBD2 (5 bases each). Trimming removed 6 bases from V and 8 bases from J, with 14 bases in between. The CDR3 sequence is 13 residues long. The germline V gene encodes CDR1 LNHDA and CDR2 SQIVND (reference sequence). The CDR3 here is CASRLLGDDEQFF. CDR3 DNA: TGTGCCAGTAGGCTATTGGGGGATGATGAGCAGTTCTTC.

This clonotype was detected only a few times. The chain joins TRBV7-9 to TRBJ1-2; no reliable D call. In germline, CDR1 is SEHNR, CDR2 FQNEAQ (reference sequence). Trimming stripped 1 base from V and 4 bases from J, with 13 bases between. The CDR3 contains 15 residues. This CDR3 reads CASSLGARPLYGYTF. The CDR3, as DNA: TGTGCCAGCAGCTTAGGGGCCAGACCTCTCTATGGCTACACCTTC.